A selection of T cell receptor beta chains follows, all from one sample in a study of T cell repertoires in cytomegalovirus infection. Using its own MiXCR run on the reads, TCRdb lists one record per CDR3 protein. The table lists hundreds of thousands of distinct CDR3 sequences, roughly 33% of them singletons, with approximately 18% in the top ten. Their antigen targets remain unknown. Specimen: cultured PBMCs, collected from culture after CMV antigen stimulation. The receptors shown here come from a human donor in good health (CMV status not recorded). Some clones in this sample may be carry-over from other donors' samples. CDR3s include the opening cysteine and the closing phenylalanine or tryptophan. D genes are given only for firm matches. The size field is filled for only some rows; it gives once, few, many or a size class.

size	J	V	D	DNA	CDR3
NA	TRBJ1-5	TRBV6-5	NA	TGTGCCAGTAGAAGGGGAGGGCAGGGGCCCCAGCATTTT	CASRRGGQGPQHF
NA	TRBJ2-1	TRBV3-1	NA	TGTGCCAGCAGCTTCCCCCTAACGGAGCAGTTCTTC	CASSFPLTEQFF
NA	TRBJ2-7	TRBV5-4	TRBD2	TGTGCCAGCAGCTCACGTAGCGGGAGCTCCTACGAGCAGTACTTC	CASSSRSGSSYEQYF
NA	TRBJ2-1	TRBV20-1	TRBD2	TGCAGTGCCCAAGGACTAGCGGGAGGGAACAATGAGCAGTTCTTC	CSAQGLAGGNNEQFF
many	TRBJ2-5	TRBV7-2	TRBD1	TGTGCCAGCAGCGGGACAGGTCACGAGACCCAGTACTTC	CASSGTGHETQYF
many	TRBJ2-1	TRBV7-2	TRBD2	TGTGCCAGCAGGCGGACTAGCTCCTACAATGAGCAGTTCTTC	CASRRTSSYNEQFF
NA	TRBJ1-6	TRBV10-3	NA	TGTGCCATCAAGGGGGAGGCTTCTTCACCCCTCCACTTT	CAIKGEASSPLHF
many	TRBJ1-5	TRBV7-2	NA	TGTGCCAGCAGCTTCGGCACCGATCGGCCCCAGCATTTT	CASSFGTDRPQHF
NA	TRBJ2-5	TRBV7-8	NA	TGTGCCAGCAGCTCGAAGCGGACCGACGAAGAGACCCAGTACTTC	CASSSKRTDEETQYF
few	TRBJ2-7	TRBV28	NA	TGTGCCAGCAGTTTCCAGGCAGGCCAGCTCTTCTACTTC	CASSFQAGQLFYF
NA	TRBJ1-3	TRBV5-1	NA	TGCGCCAGCAGCTTGGAAACGGTCTCTGGAAACACCATATATTTT	CASSLETVSGNTIYF
many	TRBJ2-3	TRBV4-1	NA	TGTGCCAGCAGTCAGGACACAGATACGCAGTATTTT	CASSQDTDTQYF
NA	TRBJ2-6	TRBV6-1	NA	TGTGCCAGCAACCTGGCCGCATCTGGGGCCAACGTCCTGACTTTC	CASNLAASGANVLTF
once	TRBJ2-1	TRBV7-9	NA	TGTGCCAGCAGCTTACCGAACGAAGGGGACAATGAGCAGTTCTTC	CASSLPNEGDNEQFF
few	TRBJ1-2	TRBV12-3/TRBV12-4	NA	TGTGCCAGCACCATAGACAGCCACTCTAACTATGGCTACACCTTC	CASTIDSHSNYGYTF
many	TRBJ2-5	TRBV10-3	NA	TGTGCCATCAGGGGTACAGACCAAGAGACCCAGTACTTC	CAIRGTDQETQYF
once	TRBJ2-3	TRBV20-1	TRBD1	TGCAGTGCGCCCCCGGGACAGGGGCGTACAGATACGCAGTATTTT	CSAPPGQGRTDTQYF
many	TRBJ2-5	TRBV7-6	NA	TGTGCCAGCAGCCTAAGGATGAGGGAGACCCAGTACTTC	CASSLRMRETQYF
NA	TRBJ1-1	TRBV5-5	TRBD1	TGTGCCAGCAGTGCGAAGACAGGGAGCACTGAAGCTTTCTTT	CASSAKTGSTEAFF
NA	TRBJ1-2	TRBV2	NA	TGTGCCAGCAGTGAAGTTACCACAGGCAGGCGAGGCGGCTACACCTTC	CASSEVTTGRRGGYTF
NA	TRBJ1-5	TRBV4-1	NA	TGTGCCAGCAGCCAAGTCGGGGGAAACCAGCCCCAGCATTTT	CASSQVGGNQPQHF
NA	TRBJ2-7	TRBV7-1	NA	TGTACCAGCAGCCCCCAGGGCGTCGAGCAGTACTTC	CTSSPQGVEQYF
NA	TRBJ2-3	TRBV27	TRBD2	TGTGCCAGCAGTCCCCATAGTGGGACTAGCGGGTGGGAAGATACGCAGTATTTT	CASSPHSGTSGWEDTQYF
NA	TRBJ1-4	TRBV6-8	NA	TGTGCCAGCAGTAGACGTTCTGGAGCGACTAATGAAAAACTGTTTTTT	CASSRRSGATNEKLFF
many	TRBJ1-1	TRBV12-3/TRBV12-4	NA	TGTGCCAGCAGTTTGTACCAGAGCAACACTGAAGCTTTCTTT	CASSLYQSNTEAFF
NA	TRBJ1-2	TRBV19	TRBD1	TGTGCTTCCTCGGACAGGGAGGGCGGCTACACCTTC	CASSDREGGYTF
NA	TRBJ2-7	TRBV7-2	NA	TGTGCCAGCAGCCCCTCCCCGACGGAAACCTACGAGCAGTACTTC	CASSPSPTETYEQYF
NA	TRBJ2-5	TRBV7-9	NA	TGTGCCAGCAGCTTAGATTTTGGACAGCAAGAGACCCAGTACTTC	CASSLDFGQQETQYF
NA	TRBJ2-3	TRBV12-3/TRBV12-4	NA	TGTGCCAGCAGTCCCAACCCCGCGGGGTTTACGCAGTATTTT	CASSPNPAGFTQYF
NA	TRBJ2-3	TRBV5-4	NA	TGTGCCAGCAGCACTCCGAGGTTAGGGACAGATACGCAGTATTTT	CASSTPRLGTDTQYF
once	TRBJ2-1	TRBV10-3	NA	TGTGCCATCTCATGGGAGGGGGTGATGAATGAGCAGTTCTTC	CAISWEGVMNEQFF